The source of this TCR beta chain is a study of blood T cell repertoires in COVID-19. On the study more broadly: Acute and convalescent COVID-19 samples came from the United States, Italy and Spain.

V was cut by 5 bases and J by 2 bases, with 8 bases left in between. CDR1 is SGHRS and CDR2 is YFSETQ in the germline V gene. The CDR3 runs to 12 residues. The repertoire was sequenced with immunoSEQ multiplex PCR; TCRdb's copy has only in-frame clones and lacks some. In the table there are roughly 150,000 clones, 81% of which are singletons. The chain has TRBV5-1 and TRBJ2-7; D unresolved. The specimen was peripheral blood. The receptor's source is a human donor in a cohort sampled during active COVID-19. CDR3 in amino acids: CASSPQPYEQYF. The CDR3 bases are TGCGCCAGCAGTCCACAGCCCTACGAGCAGTACTTC.